This T cell receptor (beta chain) is from a study of blood T cell repertoires in COVID-19. About the research overall: Donors in the United States, Italy and Spain gave samples during acute or convalescent COVID-19.

CDR3 length: 15 amino acids. Germline-derived CDR1 and CDR2 are SGHRS and YFSETQ. The junction had 0 bases not matched to a gene; V was cut back by 1 base and J by 0 bases. Authors' data handling: Amplifying reference gene primers gave estimates of nucleated cell counts. Repertoires were generated with immunoSEQ multiplex PCR, while TCRdb's copy carries only in-frame clones and drops some. The V and J calls and clone size are taken from that table; D and trimming were inferred from the DNA. The sample lists fewer than 350,000 clones, 86% seen once, with roughly 1.9% in the top ten. This clone was observed once. Other DNA sequences in the same sample also yield this CDR3.

This TCR was sampled from a woman aged 30 to 39 who had recovered from COVID-19. The chain recombines TRBV5-1 with TRBJ1-3, with TRBD1 matching over 8 bases. The sequenced material came from peripheral blood. The CDR3 region has the DNA TGCGCCAGCAGCTTGACAGGGGGCTCTGGAAACACCATATATTTT. This translates into CASSLTGGSGNTIYF.